This T cell receptor beta chain was sequenced for a study of somatic mutations in cytotoxic T cells in rheumatoid arthritis. Looking at the study overall: Blood (roughly 28 ml EDTA) from each patient was taken right after diagnosis, before any treatment.

Regarding the study as a whole: Rheumatoid arthritis patients, but not healthy controls, exhibited increasing CD8+ clonality with age.

TCRdb keeps only in-frame clones here, not all; method: immunoSEQ multiplex PCR. The table lists tens of thousands of clones, about four fifths of them singletons, with about 15% in the top ten. Note on this clone: Its matching antigen is unknown.

Sequencing used CD8+ T cells sorted from blood. This clonotype was sampled from an adult with rheumatoid arthritis.

The CDR3 DNA reads TGCGCCAGCAGCCAAGATTCCCAGCAAAGGGAGCTGTTTTTT. It encodes CASSQDSQQRELFF. This rearrangement joins TRBV4-3 to TRBJ2-2; no definite D call. CDR1 and CDR2 (germline): LGHNA, YSLEER. V was pared by 0 bases and J by 9 bases, with 11 bases between. The CDR3 runs to 14 residues.